Sequencing of this T cell receptor beta chain was carried out in a study of post-analysis software for immune sequencing data. Whole-study context: Disease courses included relapsing-remitting, secondary progressive and progressive-relapsing multiple sclerosis. General study points: In patients, TRBV5-6, TRBV5-1 and TRBV20-1 belonged to five or six TRBV segments found more frequently than in controls. Clustering by F measure revealed strong co-clustering among samples prepared together in one batch. A significant reduction in normalized Chao1 diversity was observed in multiple sclerosis patients versus controls.

This clonotype was counted between two and nine times. Its cognate antigen is unknown. The CDR3 extends over 17 amino acids. Germline assignment: CDR1 SEHNR and CDR2 FQNEAQ (reference sequence). Unmatched junction bases numbered 11, after V lost 5 bases and J lost 1 base. Included in the TCR beta cDNA libraries were unique molecular identifiers. MiXCR, applied by TCRdb to the PCR reads, yields one record per CDR3 protein. Here the sample spans around 770,000 distinct CDR3 sequences, about 45% being singletons. The chain uses TRBV7-9 and TRBJ2-7; 10 bases are shared with TRBD2. This sequence was found in a girl aged 5 to 17 with multiple sclerosis. The sequencing input was blood. The CDR3 loop reads CASSLDPGLAISYEQYF. CDR3 in DNA: TGTGCCAGCAGCCTCGACCCGGGACTAGCGATTTCCTACGAGCAGTACTTC. The variable domain in full, with the rest retrieved from reference TRBV7-9 and TRBJ2-7, is DTGVSQNPRHKITKRGQNVTFRCDPISEHNRLYWYRQTLGQGPEFLTYFQNEAQLEKSRLLSDRFSAERPKGSFSTLEIQRTEQGDSAMYLCASSLDPGLAISYEQYFGPGTRLTVT.